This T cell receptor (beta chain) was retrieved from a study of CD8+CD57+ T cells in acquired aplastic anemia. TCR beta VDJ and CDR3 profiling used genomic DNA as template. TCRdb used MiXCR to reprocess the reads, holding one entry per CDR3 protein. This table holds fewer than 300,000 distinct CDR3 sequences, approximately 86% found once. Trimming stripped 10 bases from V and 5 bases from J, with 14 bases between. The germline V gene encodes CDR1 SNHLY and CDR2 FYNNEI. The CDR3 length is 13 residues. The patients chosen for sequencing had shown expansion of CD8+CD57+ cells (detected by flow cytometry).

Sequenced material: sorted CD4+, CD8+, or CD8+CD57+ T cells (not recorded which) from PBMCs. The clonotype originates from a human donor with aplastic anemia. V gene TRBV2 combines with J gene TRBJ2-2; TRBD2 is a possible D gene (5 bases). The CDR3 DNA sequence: TGTGCCACCTTTGCTGGGGAGACCGGGGAGCTGTTTTTT. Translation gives CATFAGETGELFF.